Included here is one TCR beta chain sequence, with context. The data originate from a study of blood T cell repertoires in COVID-19. Across the whole study: The samples span acute and convalescent COVID-19 from the United States, Italy and Spain.

V was pared by 7 bases and J by 6 bases, with 14 bases of the junction left unmatched. CDR3 length: 17 residues. The germline CDR1 and CDR2 sequences are MNHEY and SMNVEV (reference sequence). The repertoire was sequenced with immunoSEQ multiplex PCR; TCRdb's copy has only in-frame clones and lacks some. The sample includes 80,000 to 100,000 clones, roughly 70% of them seen just once. Sequenced input: peripheral blood. The chain recombines TRBV27 with TRBJ2-3, with 12 nucleotides matching TRBD1. The receptor was isolated from an older man with COVID-19, enrolled during active disease. CDR3 region: CASNLDLWDRGHDTQYF. The CDR3 DNA reads TGTGCCAGCAATTTGGACCTTTGGGACAGGGGGCATGATACGCAGTATTTT.